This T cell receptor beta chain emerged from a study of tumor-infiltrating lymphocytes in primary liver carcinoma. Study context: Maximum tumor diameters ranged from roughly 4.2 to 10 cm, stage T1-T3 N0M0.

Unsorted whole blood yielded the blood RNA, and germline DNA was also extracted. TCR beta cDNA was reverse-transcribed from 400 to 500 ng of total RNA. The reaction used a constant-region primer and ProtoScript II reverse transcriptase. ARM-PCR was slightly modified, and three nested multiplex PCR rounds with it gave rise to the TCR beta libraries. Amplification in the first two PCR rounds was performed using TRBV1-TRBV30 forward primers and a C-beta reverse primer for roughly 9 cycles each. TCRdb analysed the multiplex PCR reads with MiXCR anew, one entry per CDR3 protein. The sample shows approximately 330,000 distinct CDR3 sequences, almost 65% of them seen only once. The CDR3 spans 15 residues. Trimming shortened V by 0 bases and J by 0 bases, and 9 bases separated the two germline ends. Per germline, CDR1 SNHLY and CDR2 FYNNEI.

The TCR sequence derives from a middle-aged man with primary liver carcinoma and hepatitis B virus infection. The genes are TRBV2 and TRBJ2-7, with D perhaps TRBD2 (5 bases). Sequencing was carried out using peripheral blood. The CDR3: CASSEASVISYEQYF. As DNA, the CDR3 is TGTGCCAGCAGTGAAGCTAGCGTGATCTCCTACGAGCAGTACTTC.